There are a few counts of the clone carrying this TCR beta chain. What it binds is not known. A much larger clonotype is one base distant, so this may be a read error. TCR beta CDR3 amplification used RNA transcripts. The workflow started with a first-round RT-PCR run with HTBI primers and then moved on to a second-round multiplex PCR. MiXCR was run by TCRdb on the multiplex PCR reads, yielding one entry per CDR3 protein. The sample has around 1.1 million distinct CDR3 sequences, 35% to 45% seen once. The record originates from a study of Graves' ophthalmopathy and Graves' hyperthyroidism. Points from the study as a whole: Blood also harbored most expanded thyroid clonotypes above 0.001 frequency.

Trimming stripped 3 bases from V and 9 bases from J, with 18 bases between. Germline lookup yields CDR1 ENHRY and CDR2 SYGVKD. The CDR3 sequence is 15 residues long. The specimen was peripheral blood or thyroid tissue (not recorded which). The J gene is TRBJ1-5, the V gene TRBV10-3; weak D call: TRBD1 (5 bases). The source of this sequence is an adult man with Graves' hyperthyroidism. The CDR3 region has the DNA TGTGCCATCAGTGACGGGAACAGTGGGGCACGGCCCCAGCATTTT. Protein product: CAISDGNSGARPQHF.